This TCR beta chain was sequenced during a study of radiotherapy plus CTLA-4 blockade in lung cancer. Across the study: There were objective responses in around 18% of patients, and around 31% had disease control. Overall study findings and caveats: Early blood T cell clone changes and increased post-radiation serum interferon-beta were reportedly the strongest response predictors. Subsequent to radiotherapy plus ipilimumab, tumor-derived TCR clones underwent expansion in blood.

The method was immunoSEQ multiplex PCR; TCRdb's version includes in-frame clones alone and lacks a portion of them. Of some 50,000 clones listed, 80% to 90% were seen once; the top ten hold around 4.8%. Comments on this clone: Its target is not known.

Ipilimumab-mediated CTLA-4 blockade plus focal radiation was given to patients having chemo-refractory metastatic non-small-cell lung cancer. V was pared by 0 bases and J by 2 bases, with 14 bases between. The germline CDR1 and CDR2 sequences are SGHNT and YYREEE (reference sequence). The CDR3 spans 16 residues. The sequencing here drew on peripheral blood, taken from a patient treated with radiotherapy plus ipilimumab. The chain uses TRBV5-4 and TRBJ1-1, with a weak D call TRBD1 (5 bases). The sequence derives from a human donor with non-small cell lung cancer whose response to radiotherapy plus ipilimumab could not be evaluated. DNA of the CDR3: TGTGCCAGCAGCTTGGGGGGACTTGGGGGTAACACTGAAGCTTTCTTT. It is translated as CASSLGGLGGNTEAFF. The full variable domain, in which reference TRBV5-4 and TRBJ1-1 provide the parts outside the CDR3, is ETGVTQSPTHLIKTRGQQVTLRCSSQSGHNTVSWYQQALGQGPQFIFQYYREEENGRGNFPPRFSGLQFPNYSSELNVNALELDDSALYLCASSLGGLGGNTEAFFGQGTRLTVV.